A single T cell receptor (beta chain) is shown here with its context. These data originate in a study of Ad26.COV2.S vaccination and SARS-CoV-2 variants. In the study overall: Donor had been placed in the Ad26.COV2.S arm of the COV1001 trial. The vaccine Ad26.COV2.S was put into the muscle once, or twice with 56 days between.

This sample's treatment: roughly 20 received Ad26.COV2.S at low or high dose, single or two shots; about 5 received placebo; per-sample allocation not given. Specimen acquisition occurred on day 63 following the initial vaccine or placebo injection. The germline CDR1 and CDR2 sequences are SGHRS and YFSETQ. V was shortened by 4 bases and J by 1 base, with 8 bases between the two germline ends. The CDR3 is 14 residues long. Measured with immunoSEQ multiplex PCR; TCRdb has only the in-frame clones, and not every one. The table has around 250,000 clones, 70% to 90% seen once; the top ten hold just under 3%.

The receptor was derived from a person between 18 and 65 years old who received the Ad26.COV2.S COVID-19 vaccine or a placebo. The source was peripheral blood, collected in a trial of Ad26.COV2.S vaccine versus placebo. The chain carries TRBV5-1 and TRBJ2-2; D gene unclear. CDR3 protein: CASSQLGNTGELFF. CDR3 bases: TGCGCCAGCAGCCAACTGGGGAACACCGGGGAGCTGTTTTTT.